This TCR beta chain was recovered during a study of T-cell reconstitution after alpha-beta-depleted transplantation in children. Study-level results: When one year had passed after transplant, most T-cell counts and diversity came from newly produced T cells. Several hundred expanded graft clones reportedly were the source of alpha-beta T cells about two months after transplant. Several patients had high TCRbeta diversity at day 60; it came from surviving recipient T cells and thymic progenitors.

The V end was cut by 4 bases, the J end by 0 bases, with 16 bases between. Germline CDR1 is SGHRS and CDR2 is YFSETQ. The CDR3 has 16 amino acids. For TCRbeta, the library was prepared with unique molecular identifiers. MiXCR, run by TCRdb on the PCR reads, gives a single entry per CDR3 protein. Of tens of thousands of distinct CDR3 sequences listed, 15% to 20% are singletons. This clonotype has ten or more counts. Its antigen is unidentified. J is TRBJ1-2 and V is TRBV5-1; D ambiguous. The receptor's source is a male patient under 10 years old who had a stem cell transplant for acute lymphoblastic leukemia, so the T cells may come from the graft donor. Source: PBMCs, mostly from graft donor cells, taken 60 days after TCRalphabeta/CD19-depleted stem cell transplant. CDR3 loop: CASSDQPTGTNYGYTF. As DNA, the CDR3 is TGCGCCAGCAGCGACCAGCCGACGGGGACTAACTATGGCTACACCTTC.